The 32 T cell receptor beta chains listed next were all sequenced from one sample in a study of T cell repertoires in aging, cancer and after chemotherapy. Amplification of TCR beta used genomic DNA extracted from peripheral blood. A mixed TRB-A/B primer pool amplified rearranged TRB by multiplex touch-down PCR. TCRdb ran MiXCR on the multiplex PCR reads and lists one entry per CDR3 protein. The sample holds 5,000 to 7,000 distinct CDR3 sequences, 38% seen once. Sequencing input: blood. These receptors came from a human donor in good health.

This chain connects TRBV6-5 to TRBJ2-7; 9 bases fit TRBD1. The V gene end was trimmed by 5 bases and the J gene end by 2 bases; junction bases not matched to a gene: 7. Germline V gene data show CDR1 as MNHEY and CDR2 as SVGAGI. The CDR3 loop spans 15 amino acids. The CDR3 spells CASSAPGQGAYEQYF. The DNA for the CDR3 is TGTGCCAGCAGTGCACCGGGACAGGGAGCCTACGAGCAGTACTTC.

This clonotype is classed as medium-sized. CDR3 protein: CASSHGVNEQFF. CDR3 nucleotides: TGTGCCAGCAGTCACGGTGTCAATGAGCAGTTCTTC. The gene calls are TRBV6-5 and TRBJ2-1; D call uncertain. Deletions cut 5 bases from V and 6 bases from J, with 8 bases between. From germline, CDR1 is MNHEY and CDR2 SVGAGI. The CDR3 spans 12 residues.

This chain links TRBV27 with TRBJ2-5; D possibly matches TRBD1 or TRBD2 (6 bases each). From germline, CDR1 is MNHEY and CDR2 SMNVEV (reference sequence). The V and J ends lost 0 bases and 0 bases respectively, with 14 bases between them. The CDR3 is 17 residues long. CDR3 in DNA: TGTGCCAGCAGTTTATCGAGTTGGGGGGCAGACCAAGAGACCCAGTACTTC. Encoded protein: CASSLSSWGADQETQYF.

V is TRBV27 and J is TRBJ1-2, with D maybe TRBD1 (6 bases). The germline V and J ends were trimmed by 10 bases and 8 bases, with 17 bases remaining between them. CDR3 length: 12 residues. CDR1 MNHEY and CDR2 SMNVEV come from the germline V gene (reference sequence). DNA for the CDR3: TGTGCCACTCATGTAGGGGGGAAAGGCTACACCTTC. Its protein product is CATHVGGKGYTF.

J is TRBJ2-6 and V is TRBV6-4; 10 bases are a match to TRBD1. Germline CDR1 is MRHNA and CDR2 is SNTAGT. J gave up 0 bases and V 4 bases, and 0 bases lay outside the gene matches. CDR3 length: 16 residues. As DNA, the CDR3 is TGTGCCAGCAGTGGGACAGGGGGCTCTGGGGCCAACGTCCTGACTTTC. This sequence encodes CASSGTGGSGANVLTF.

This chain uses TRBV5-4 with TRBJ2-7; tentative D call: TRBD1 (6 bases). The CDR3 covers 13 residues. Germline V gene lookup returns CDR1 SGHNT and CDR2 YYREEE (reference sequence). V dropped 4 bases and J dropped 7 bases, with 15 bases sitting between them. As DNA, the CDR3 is TGTGCCAGCAGCCCGGAAGACAGGCTGGAGCAGTACTTC. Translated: CASSPEDRLEQYF.

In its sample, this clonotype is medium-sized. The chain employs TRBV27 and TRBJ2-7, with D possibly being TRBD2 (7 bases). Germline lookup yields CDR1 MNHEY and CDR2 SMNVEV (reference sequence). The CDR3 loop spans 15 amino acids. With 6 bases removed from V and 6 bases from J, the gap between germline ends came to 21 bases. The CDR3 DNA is TGTGCCAGCAGGGGCTACTCCGGGGGGCTGGGCGAGCAGTACTTC. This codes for CASRGYSGGLGEQYF.

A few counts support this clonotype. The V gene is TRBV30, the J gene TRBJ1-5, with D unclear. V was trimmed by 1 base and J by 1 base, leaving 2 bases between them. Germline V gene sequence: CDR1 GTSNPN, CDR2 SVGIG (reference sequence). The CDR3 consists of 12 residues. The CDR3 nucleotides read TGTGCCTGGAGTGGGAGCAATCAGCCCCAGCATTTT. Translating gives CAWSGSNQPQHF. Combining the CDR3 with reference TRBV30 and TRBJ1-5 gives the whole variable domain SQTIHQWPATLVQPVGSPLSLECTVEGTSNPNLYWYRQAAGRGLQLLFYSVGIGQISSEVPQNLSASRPQDRQFILSSKKLLLSDSGFYLCAWSGSNQPQHFGDGTRLSIL.

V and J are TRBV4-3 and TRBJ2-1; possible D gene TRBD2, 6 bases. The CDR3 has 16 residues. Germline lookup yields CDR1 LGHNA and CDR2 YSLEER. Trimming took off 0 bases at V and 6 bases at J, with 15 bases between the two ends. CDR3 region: CASSQDWGNGGNEQFF. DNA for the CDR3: TGCGCCAGCAGCCAAGACTGGGGTAACGGGGGCAATGAGCAGTTCTTC.

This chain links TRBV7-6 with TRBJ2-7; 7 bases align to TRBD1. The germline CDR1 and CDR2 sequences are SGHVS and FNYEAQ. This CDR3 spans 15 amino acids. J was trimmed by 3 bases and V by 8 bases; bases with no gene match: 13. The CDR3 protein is CASGGVVGTDYEQYF. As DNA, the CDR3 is TGTGCCAGCGGAGGAGTGGTAGGGACAGACTACGAGCAGTACTTC.

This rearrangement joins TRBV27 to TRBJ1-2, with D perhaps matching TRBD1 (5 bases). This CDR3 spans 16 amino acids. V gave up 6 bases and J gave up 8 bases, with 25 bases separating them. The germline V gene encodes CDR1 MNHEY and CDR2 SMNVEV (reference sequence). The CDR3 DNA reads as TGTGCCAGCAGCCCGAGGCAGGGTGTAGTATCGGGCGGCTACACCTTC. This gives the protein CASSPRQGVVSGGYTF.

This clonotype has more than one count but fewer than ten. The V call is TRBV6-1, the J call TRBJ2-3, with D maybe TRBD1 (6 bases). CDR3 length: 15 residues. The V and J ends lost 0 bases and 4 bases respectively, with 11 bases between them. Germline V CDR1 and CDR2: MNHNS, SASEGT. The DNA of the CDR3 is TGTGCCAGCAGTGAAGCGGCCACAGGGTCAGATACGCAGTATTTT. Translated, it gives CASSEAATGSDTQYF.

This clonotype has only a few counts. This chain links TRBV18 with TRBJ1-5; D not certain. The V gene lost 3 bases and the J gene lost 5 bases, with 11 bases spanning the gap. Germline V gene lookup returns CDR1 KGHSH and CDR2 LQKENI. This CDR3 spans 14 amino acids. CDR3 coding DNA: TGTGCCAGCTCACCGGGTAATAGGGATCAGCCCCAGCATTTT. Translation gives CASSPGNRDQPQHF.

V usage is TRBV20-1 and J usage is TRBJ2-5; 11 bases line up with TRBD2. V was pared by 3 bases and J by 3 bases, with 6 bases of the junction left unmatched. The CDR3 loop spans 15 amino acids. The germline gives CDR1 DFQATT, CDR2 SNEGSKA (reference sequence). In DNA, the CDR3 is TGCAGTGCTAGTCCACTAGCGGGGGCCAAAGAGACCCAGTACTTC. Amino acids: CSASPLAGAKETQYF.

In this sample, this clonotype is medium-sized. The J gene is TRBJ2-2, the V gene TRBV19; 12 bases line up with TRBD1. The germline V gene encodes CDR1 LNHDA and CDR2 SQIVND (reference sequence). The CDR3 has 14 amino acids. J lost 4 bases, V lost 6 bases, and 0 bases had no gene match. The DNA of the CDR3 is TGTGCCAGTAGGGGACAGGGGGCCACCGGGGAGCTGTTTTTT. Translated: CASRGQGATGELFF.

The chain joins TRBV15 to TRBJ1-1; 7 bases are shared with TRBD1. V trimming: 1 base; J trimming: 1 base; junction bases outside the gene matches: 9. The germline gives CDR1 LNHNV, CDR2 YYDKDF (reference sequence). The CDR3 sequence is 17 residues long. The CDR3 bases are TGTGCCACCAGCAGAGGAGAAGGGGGCGCGGGGAACACTGAAGCTTTCTTT. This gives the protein CATSRGEGGAGNTEAFF.

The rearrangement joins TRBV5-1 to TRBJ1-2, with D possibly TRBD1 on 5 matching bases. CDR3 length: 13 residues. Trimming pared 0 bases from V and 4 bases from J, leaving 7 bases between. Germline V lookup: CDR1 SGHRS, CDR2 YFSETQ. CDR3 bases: TGCGCCAGCAGCTTGGGCGGGGGCTATGGCTACACCTTC. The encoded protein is CASSLGGGYGYTF.

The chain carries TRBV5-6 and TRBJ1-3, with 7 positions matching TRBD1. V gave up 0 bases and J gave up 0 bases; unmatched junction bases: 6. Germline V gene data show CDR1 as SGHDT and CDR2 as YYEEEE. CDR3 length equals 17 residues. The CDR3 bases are TGTGCCAGCAGCTTGGACTACAGGGGCTTCTCTGGAAACACCATATATTTT. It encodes CASSLDYRGFSGNTIYF.

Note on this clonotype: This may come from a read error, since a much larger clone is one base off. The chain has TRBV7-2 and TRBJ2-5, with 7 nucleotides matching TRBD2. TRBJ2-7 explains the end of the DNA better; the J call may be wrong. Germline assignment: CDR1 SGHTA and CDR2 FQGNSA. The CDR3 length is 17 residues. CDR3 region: CASSLALLGSSGYEQYF. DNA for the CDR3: TGTGCCAGCAGCTTAGCACTCCTAGGGTCTAGCGGCTACGAGCAGTACTTC.

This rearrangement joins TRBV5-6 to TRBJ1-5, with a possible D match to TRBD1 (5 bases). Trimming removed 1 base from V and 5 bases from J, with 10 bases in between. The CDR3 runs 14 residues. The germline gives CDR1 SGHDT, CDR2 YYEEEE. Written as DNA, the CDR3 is TGTGCCAGCAGCTTGTGGGGGATTGATCAGCCCCAGCATTTT. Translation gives CASSLWGIDQPQHF.

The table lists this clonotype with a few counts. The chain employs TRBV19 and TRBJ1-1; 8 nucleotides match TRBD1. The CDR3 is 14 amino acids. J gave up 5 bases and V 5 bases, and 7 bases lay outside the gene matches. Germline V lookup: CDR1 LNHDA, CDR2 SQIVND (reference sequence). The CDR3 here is CASSPGQGRTEAFF. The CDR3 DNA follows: TGTGCCAGTAGTCCAGGACAGGGACGAACTGAAGCTTTCTTT.

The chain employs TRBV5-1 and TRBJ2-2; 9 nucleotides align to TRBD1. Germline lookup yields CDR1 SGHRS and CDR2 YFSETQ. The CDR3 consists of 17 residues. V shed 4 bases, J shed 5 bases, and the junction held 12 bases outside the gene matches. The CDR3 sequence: CASSVGGTGSSTGELFF. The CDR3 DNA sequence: TGCGCCAGCAGCGTCGGAGGGACAGGGTCATCTACCGGGGAGCTGTTTTTT.

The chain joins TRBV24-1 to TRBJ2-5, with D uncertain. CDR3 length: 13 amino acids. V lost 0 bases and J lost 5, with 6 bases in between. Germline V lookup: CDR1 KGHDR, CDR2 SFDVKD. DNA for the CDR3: TGTGCCACCAGTGATTTGACTTCGGAGACCCAGTACTTC. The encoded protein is CATSDLTSETQYF.

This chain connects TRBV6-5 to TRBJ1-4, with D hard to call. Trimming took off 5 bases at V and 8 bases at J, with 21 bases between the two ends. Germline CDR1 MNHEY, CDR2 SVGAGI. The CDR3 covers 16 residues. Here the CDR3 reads CASSEALGQGGEKLFF. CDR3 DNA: TGTGCCAGCAGTGAAGCGCTAGGCCAAGGAGGGGAAAAACTGTTTTTT.

DNA of the CDR3: TGTGCCAGCAAACGCTTAAATGAAAAACTGTTTTTT. Its protein product is CASKRLNEKLFF. The chain recombines TRBV6-5 with TRBJ1-4, with unresolved D. This CDR3 region has 12 residues. In germline, CDR1 is MNHEY, CDR2 SVGAGI. With 7 bases removed from V and 5 bases from J, the gap between germline ends came to 8 bases.

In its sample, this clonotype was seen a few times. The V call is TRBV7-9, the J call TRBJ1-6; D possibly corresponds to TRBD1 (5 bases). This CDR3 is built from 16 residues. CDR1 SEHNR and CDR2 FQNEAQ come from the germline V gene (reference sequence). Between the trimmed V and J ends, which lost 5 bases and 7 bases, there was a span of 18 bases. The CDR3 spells CASSLGQGIGNSPLHF. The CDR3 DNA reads TGTGCCAGCAGCCTTGGGCAGGGAATCGGAAATTCACCCCTCCACTTT.

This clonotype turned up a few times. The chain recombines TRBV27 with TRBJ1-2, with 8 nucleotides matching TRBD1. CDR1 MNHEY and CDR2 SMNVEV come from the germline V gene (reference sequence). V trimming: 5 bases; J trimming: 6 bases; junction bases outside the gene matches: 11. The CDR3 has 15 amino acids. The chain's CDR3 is CASSLIPGTGNGYTF. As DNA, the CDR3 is TGTGCCAGCAGTCTAATACCCGGGACAGGCAATGGCTACACCTTC.

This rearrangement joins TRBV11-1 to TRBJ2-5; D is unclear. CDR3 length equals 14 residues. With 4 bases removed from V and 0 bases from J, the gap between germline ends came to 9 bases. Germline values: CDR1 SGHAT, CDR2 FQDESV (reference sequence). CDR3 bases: TGTGCCAGCAGCTCCGGGTACCACCAAGAGACCCAGTACTTC. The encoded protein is CASSSGYHQETQYF.

The CDR3 bases are TGTGCCAGCAGCCTCCTGGGGGACACTCCCTACGAGCAGTACTTC. This gives the protein CASSLLGDTPYEQYF. The rearrangement uses TRBV6-2 or TRBV6-3 and TRBJ2-7; possible D gene TRBD1, 6 bases. Germline values: CDR1 MNHEY, CDR2 SVGEGT. V lost 6 bases, J lost 2 bases, and 17 bases lay in between. CDR3 length: 15 residues.

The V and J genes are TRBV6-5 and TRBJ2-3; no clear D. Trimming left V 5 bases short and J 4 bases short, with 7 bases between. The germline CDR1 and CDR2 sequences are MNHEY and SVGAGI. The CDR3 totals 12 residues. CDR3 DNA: TGTGCCAGCAGTCCGACGGCAGATACGCAGTATTTT. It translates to CASSPTADTQYF.

CDR3 protein: CASSSITGSRSYNEQFF. The CDR3 DNA follows: TGTGCCAGCAGCAGCATCACAGGGTCCCGATCCTACAATGAGCAGTTCTTC. This chain links TRBV14 with TRBJ2-1, with D perhaps TRBD1 (6 bases). The CDR3 runs to 17 residues. V was clipped by 5 bases and J by 1 base, with 18 bases between them. Germline CDR1 is SGHDN and CDR2 is FVKESK.

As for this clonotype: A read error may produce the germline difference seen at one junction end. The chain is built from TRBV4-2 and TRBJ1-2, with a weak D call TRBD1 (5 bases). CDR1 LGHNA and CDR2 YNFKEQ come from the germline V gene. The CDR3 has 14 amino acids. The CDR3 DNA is TGCGCCAGCAGCCAAGGGGTAGGGAGCATTGGCTACACCTTC. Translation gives CASSQGVGSIGYTF.